These T cell receptor beta chains were read from a single sample in a study of Ad26.COV2.S vaccination and SARS-CoV-2 variants. Data came from immunoSEQ multiplex PCR; TCRdb stores just in-frame clones and leaves some out. The sample has a few hundred thousand clones, roughly 84% seen once. Sequencing used peripheral blood, obtained in a trial of Ad26.COV2.S vaccine versus placebo. These receptors were collected from a person between 18 and 59 years old who received the Ad26.COV2.S COVID-19 vaccine or a placebo. Both conserved end residues are part of each CDR3. The D gene is left open where the match is weak. A row's size may be missing; if present it is once, few, many or a size class.

clone size | D gene | J gene | V gene | CDR3 DNA | CDR3 protein
- | - | TRBJ1-2 | TRBV5-4 | TGTGCCAGCAGCAGGGAGGCAGGGGCGACTGGCTACACCTTC | CASSREAGATGYTF
- | - | TRBJ1-2 | TRBV2 | TGTGCCAGCAGTGTCAACCGGAGCCATGGCTACACCTTC | CASSVNRSHGYTF
few | - | TRBJ1-2 | TRBV6-5 | TGTGCCAGCAGTCTACGGGGGCGCGGCTACACCTTC | CASSLRGRGYTF
- | TRBD2 | TRBJ2-5 | TRBV5-4 | TGTGCCAGCAGCCCGGGACTAGCGGGGGGAAAGGGAGAGACCCAGTACTTC | CASSPGLAGGKGETQYF
- | - | TRBJ2-3 | TRBV2 | TGTGCCAGCAGTGATAGGTTTGGAGGAGGCACAGATACGCAGTATTTT | CASSDRFGGGTDTQYF
- | TRBD1 | TRBJ1-1 | TRBV18 | TGTGCCAGCTCACCAGGACAGGGGATAGAAGCTTTCTTT | CASSPGQGIEAFF
once | TRBD1 | TRBJ2-3 | TRBV27 | TGTGCCAGCACGGACAACAGGGGGAGTTTTGCAGATACGCAGTATTTT | CASTDNRGSFADTQYF
- | - | TRBJ1-3 | TRBV5-8 | TGTGCCAGCAGCTTGGAGGCAGCTTCTGGAAACACCATATATTTT | CASSLEAASGNTIYF
- | - | TRBJ2-5 | TRBV3-1/TRBV3-2 | TGTGCCAGCAGCCTCCAAGAGACCCAGTACTTC | CASSLQETQYF
- | TRBD2 | TRBJ2-5 | TRBV7-9 | TGTGCCAGCAGCCAATGGCTAGCGGATAACCAAGAGACCCAGTACTTC | CASSQWLADNQETQYF
- | - | TRBJ2-7 | TRBV3-1/TRBV3-2 | TGTGCCAGCAGCCCCTCGTCCCCAAACTCCTACGAGCAGTACTTC | CASSPSSPNSYEQYF
- | - | TRBJ1-2 | TRBV3-1/TRBV3-2 | TGTGCCAGCAGCCAGCACCCCCCGTCGGCCTATGGCTACACCTTC | CASSQHPPSAYGYTF
- | - | TRBJ2-5 | TRBV19 | TGTGCCAGTAGTATTCAGGCGGGACCTCAAGAGACCCAGTACTTC | CASSIQAGPQETQYF
- | TRBD1 | TRBJ1-1 | TRBV18 | TGTGCCAGCTCACCATCCGGGACAGCGAACACTGAAGCTTTCTTT | CASSPSGTANTEAFF
- | TRBD2 | TRBJ2-1 | TRBV5-1 | TGCGCCAGCAGCTTGGACGGGGGGGCCTACAATGAGCAGTTCTTC | CASSLDGGAYNEQFF
- | TRBD2 | TRBJ2-1 | TRBV20-1 | TGCAGTGCTAGTTTGGGCGGGGGGGCCCACAATGAGCAGTTCTTC | CSASLGGGAHNEQFF